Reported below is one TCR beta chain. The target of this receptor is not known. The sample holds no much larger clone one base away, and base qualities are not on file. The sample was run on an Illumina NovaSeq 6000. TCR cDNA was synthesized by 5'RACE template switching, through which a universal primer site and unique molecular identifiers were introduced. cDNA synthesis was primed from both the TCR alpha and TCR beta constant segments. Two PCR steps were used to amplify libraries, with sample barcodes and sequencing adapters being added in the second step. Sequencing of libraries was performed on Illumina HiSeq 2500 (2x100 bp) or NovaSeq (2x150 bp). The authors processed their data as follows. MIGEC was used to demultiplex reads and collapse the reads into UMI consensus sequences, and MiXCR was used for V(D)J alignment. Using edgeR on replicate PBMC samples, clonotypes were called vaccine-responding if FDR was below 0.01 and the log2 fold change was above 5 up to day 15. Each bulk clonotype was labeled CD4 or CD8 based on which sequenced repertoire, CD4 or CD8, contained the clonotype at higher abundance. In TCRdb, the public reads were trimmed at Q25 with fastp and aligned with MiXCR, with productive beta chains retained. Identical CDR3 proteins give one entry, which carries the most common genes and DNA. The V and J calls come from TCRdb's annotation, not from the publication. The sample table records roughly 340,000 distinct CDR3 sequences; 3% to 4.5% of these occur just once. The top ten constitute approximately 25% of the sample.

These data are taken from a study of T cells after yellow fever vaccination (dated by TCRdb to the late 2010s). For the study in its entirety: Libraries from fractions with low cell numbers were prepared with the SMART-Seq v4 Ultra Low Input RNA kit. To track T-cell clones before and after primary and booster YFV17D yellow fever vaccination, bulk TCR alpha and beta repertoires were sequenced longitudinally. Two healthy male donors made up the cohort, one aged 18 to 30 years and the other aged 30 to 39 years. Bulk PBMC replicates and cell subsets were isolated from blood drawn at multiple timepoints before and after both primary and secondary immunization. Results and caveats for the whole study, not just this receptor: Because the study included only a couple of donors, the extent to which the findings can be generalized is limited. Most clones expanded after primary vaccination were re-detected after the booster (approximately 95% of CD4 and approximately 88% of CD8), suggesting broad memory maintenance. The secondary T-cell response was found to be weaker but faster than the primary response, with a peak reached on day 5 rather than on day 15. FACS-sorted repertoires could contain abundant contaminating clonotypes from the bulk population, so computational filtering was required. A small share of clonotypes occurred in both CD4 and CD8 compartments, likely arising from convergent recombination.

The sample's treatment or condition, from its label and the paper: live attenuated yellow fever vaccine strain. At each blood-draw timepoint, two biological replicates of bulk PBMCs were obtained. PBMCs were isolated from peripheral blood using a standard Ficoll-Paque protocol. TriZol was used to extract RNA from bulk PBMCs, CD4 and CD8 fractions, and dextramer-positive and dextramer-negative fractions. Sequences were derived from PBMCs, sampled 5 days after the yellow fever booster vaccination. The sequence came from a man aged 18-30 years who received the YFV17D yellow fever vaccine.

CDR3 loop: CASKPWRDEKLFF. The nucleotide sequence reads as follows: TGTGCCAGCAAACCCTGGAGGGATGAAAAACTGTTTTTT. The chain employs TRBV4-2 and TRBJ1-4, with the identity of the D gene unclear. The CDR3 runs 13 amino acids, cysteine and phenylalanine included. The CDR3 DNA has 39 bases and is translated from base 1. As encoded in the germline V gene, CDR1 is LGHNA while CDR2 is YNFKEQ. Relative to germline, V is 7 bases shorter and J is 6 bases shorter, with 12 bases between their ends.